The source of this TCR beta chain is a study of blood T cell repertoires in COVID-19. This clone showed up just once. Produced via immunoSEQ multiplex PCR; TCRdb's table is partial and in-frame only. The sample has some 200,000 clones, roughly four fifths seen once; the top ten hold about 9%. Cohort 3 donors were reported recovered after two negative PCRs, clearance, or symptom resolution. The CDR3 loop spans 15 amino acids. V shed 1 base and J shed 5 bases, with 12 bases lying between them. Germline values: CDR1 LGHNT, CDR2 FRNRAP. This chain links TRBV12-5 with TRBJ2-1, with a possible D match to TRBD2 (6 bases). The sequence was obtained from a man aged 40-50 years who had recovered from COVID-19. Sequenced sample: PBMCs or T cells enriched from blood (not recorded which). CDR3 in amino acids: CASGLEGTRHNEQFF. CDR3 nucleotides: TGTGCTAGTGGTTTGGAAGGGACTCGCCACAATGAGCAGTTCTTC.